Below, one T cell receptor (beta chain) is given with its context. The CDR3 extends over 15 amino acids. Germline trimming cut 5 bases from V and 8 bases from J; bases unmatched to any gene: 12. Per germline, CDR1 SGHRS and CDR2 YFSETQ. This specimen comes from a study of blood T cells in healthy people across ages. Sample-barcoded 5' priming and a J-beta primer mix drove a second PCR of roughly 6 to 12 cycles. Through a template-switch adaptor with 12 random nucleotides, each cDNA molecule received a tag. TCRdb ran MiXCR on the 5' RACE reads and lists one entry per CDR3 protein. The sample has about 1.6 million distinct CDR3 sequences; 30% to 35% are singletons. The study drew donors from healthy Caucasian individuals in Russia aged about 6 to 100. PBMCs, at least 6 million per sample, were isolated.

The chain joins TRBV5-1 to TRBJ2-1, with 8 bases that match TRBD2. This clonotype was sampled from a young woman in good health. The sequencing sample was made of blood. CDR3 sequence (DNA): TGCGCCAGCAGGCCACGAGCGGGAGTGGAGGATGAGCAGTTCTTC. The encoded protein is CASRPRAGVEDEQFF.